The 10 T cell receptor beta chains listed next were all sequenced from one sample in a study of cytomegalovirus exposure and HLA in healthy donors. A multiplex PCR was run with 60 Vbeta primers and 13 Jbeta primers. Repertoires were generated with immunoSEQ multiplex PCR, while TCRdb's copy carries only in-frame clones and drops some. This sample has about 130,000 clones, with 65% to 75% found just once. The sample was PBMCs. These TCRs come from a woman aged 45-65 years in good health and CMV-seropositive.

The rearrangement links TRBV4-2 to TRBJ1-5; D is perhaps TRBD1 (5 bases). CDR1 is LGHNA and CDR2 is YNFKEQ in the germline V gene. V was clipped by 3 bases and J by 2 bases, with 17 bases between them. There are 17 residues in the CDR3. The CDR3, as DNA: TGTGCCAGCAGCCATGCAGTAGGGCAGGGCGGCAATCAGCCCCAGCATTTT. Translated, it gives CASSHAVGQGGNQPQHF.

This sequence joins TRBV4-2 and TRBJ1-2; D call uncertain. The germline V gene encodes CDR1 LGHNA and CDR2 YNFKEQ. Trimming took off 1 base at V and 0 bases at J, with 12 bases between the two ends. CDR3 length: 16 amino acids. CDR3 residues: CASSQGAARTNYGYTF. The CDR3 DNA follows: TGTGCCAGCAGCCAAGGGGCAGCCCGTACTAACTATGGCTACACCTTC.

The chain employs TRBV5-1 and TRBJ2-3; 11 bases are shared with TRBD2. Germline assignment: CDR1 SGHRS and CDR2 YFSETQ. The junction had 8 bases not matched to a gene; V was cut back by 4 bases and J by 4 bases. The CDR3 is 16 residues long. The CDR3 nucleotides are TGCGCCAGCAGCCCTGGTGGTAGCGGGGGGGCAGATACGCAGTATTTT. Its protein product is CASSPGGSGGADTQYF.

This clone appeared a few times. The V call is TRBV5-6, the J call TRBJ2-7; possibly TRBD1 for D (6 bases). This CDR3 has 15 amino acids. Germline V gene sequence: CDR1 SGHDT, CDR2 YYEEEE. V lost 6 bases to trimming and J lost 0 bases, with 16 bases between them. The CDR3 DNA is TGTGCCAGCATTGCCCGTCGGACAGCCTCCTACGAGCAGTACTTC. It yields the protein CASIARRTASYEQYF.

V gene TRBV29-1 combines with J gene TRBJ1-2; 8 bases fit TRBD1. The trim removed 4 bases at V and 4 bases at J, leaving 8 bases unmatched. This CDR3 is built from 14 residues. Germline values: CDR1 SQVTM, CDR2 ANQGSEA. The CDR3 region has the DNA TGCAGCGTTGTGGGTGACAGGGGAAGCTATGGCTACACCTTC. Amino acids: CSVVGDRGSYGYTF.

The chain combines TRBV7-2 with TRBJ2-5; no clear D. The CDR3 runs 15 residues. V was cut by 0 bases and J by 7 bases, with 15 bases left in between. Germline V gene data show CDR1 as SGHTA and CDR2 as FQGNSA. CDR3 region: CASSLAVVSSGTQYF. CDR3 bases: TGTGCCAGCAGCTTAGCGGTAGTGTCTTCGGGGACCCAGTACTTC. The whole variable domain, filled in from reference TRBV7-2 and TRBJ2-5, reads GAGVSQSPSNKVTEKGKDVELRCDPISGHTALYWYRQSLGQGLEFLIYFQGNSAPDKSGLPSDRFSAERTGGSVSTLTIQRTQQEDSAVYLCASSLAVVSSGTQYFGPGTRLLVL.

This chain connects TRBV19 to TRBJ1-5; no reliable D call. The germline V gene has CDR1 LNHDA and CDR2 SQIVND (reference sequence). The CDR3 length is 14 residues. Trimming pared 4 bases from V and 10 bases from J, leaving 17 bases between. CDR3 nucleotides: TGTGCCAGTAGTACCGCAGGTACGCGTCTCCCCCAGCATTTT. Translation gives CASSTAGTRLPQHF.

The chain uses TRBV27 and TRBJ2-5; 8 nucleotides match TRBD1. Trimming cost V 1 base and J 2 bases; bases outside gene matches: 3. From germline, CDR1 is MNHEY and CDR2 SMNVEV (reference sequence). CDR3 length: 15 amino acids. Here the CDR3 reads CASSLWGTGQETQYF. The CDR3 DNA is TGTGCCAGCAGTTTATGGGGGACAGGACAAGAGACCCAGTACTTC.

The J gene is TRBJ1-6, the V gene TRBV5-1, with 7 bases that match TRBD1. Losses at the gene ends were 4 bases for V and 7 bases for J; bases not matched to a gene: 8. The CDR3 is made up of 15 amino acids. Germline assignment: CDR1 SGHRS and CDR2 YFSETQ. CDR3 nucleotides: TGCGCCAGCAGCCTCAAGGAGGGGGCGAATTCACCCCTCCACTTT. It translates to CASSLKEGANSPLHF.

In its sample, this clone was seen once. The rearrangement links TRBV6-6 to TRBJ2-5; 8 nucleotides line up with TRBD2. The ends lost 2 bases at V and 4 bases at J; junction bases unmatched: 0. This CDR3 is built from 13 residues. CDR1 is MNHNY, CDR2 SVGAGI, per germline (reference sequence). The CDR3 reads CASSYSGGETQYF. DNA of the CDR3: TGTGCCAGCAGTTACAGCGGGGGAGAGACCCAGTACTTC.